Presented here are 25 T cell receptor beta chains from one specimen sequenced in a study of control samples from healthy donors and cancer patients (dated by TCRdb to the early 2020s). The library was produced with the immunoSEQ multiplex PCR assay. In TCRdb, the immuneACCESS table is reduced to in-frame sequences with V and J assigned. These tables do not hold every clone; where another copy was compared, an unresolved V gene accounts for under half, and the others remain unexplained. The table for this sample lists about 48,000 clones; more than 85% of them were counted only once. The ten largest clones represent less than 25% of the sample. The specimen was PBMCs. The receptors here all came from a woman aged 45-59 years with head and neck cancer.

The CDR3 loop reads CASSMIGASNYGYTF. Here the CDR3 DNA reads TGTGCCAGTAGTATGATTGGGGCTTCTAACTATGGCTACACCTTC. The chain combines TRBV19 with TRBJ1-2; TRBD1 might be the D (5 bases). V dropped 3 bases and J dropped 0 bases, with 11 bases sitting between them. Germline V gene sequence: CDR1 LNHDA, CDR2 SQIVND (reference sequence). The CDR3 is made up of 15 amino acids.

The CDR3 region is CASSRRREVTNIQYF. CDR3 DNA: TGTGCCAGTAGTAGGAGGCGGGAGGTGACCAACATTCAGTACTTC. This sequence joins TRBV19 and TRBJ2-4; 8 nucleotides agree with TRBD2. In germline, CDR1 is LNHDA, CDR2 SQIVND (reference sequence). The CDR3 has 15 residues. The trim removed 4 bases at V and 7 bases at J, leaving 9 bases unmatched.

This rearrangement joins TRBV18 to TRBJ2-1; D might be TRBD1 or TRBD2, each matching 5 bases. This CDR3 is 14 amino acids long. Germline V gives CDR1 KGHSH, CDR2 LQKENI. Trimming shortened V by 10 bases and J by 5 bases, and 18 bases separated the two germline ends. CDR3 residues: CATLMNMGDNEQFF. The CDR3, as DNA: TGTGCCACCCTCATGAACATGGGGGACAATGAGCAGTTCTTC.

This rearrangement joins TRBV9 to TRBJ1-2; TRBD1 aligns across 9 bases. V lost 3 bases to trimming and J lost 8 bases; unmatched junction nucleotides: 11. CDR3 length: 15 residues. Germline CDR1 SGDLS, CDR2 YYNGEE. The CDR3 region is CASSALTGGAGGYTF. DNA for the CDR3: TGTGCCAGCAGCGCCCTAACAGGGGGCGCAGGAGGCTACACCTTC. Filled out from reference TRBV9 and TRBJ1-2, the complete variable domain reads DSGVTQTPKHLITATGQRVTLRCSPRSGDLSVYWYQQSLDQGLQFLIQYYNGEERAKGNILERFSAQQFPDLHSELNLSSLELGDSALYFCASSALTGGAGGYTFGSGTRLTVV.

The chain employs TRBV5-1 and TRBJ2-2; weak D call: TRBD1 (6 bases). The V end lost 6 bases, the J end lost 2 bases, and 11 bases lay between the germline ends. The CDR3 consists of 14 residues. CDR1 and CDR2 (germline): SGHRS, YFSETQ. The CDR3 nucleotides are TGCGCCAGCAACCCCAGGGGCAACACCGGGGAGCTGTTTTTT. This sequence encodes CASNPRGNTGELFF.

V is TRBV5-4 and J is TRBJ1-4; 10 bases agree with TRBD1. CDR1 and CDR2 from the germline V gene are SGHNT and YYREEE (reference sequence). The CDR3 is 20 residues long. V shed 1 base and J 2 bases; nucleotides not matched to a gene: 14. The CDR3 spells CASSLSLRSGQGRTNEKLFF. The CDR3 DNA reads TGTGCCAGCAGCTTGAGTTTAAGATCGGGACAGGGGAGGACTAATGAAAAACTGTTTTTT.

V usage is TRBV30 and J usage is TRBJ1-2; perhaps TRBD1 as D (5 bases). The length of the CDR3 is 14 residues. Germline loops: CDR1 GTSNPN, CDR2 SVGIG (reference sequence). V shed 7 bases and J shed 8 bases, with 23 bases lying between them. CDR3: CASQPGRAASGYTF. The CDR3 coding sequence is TGTGCCTCTCAACCGGGACGGGCGGCTAGCGGCTACACCTTC.

The rearrangement uses TRBV28 and TRBJ2-5; no clear D gene. CDR1 and CDR2 (germline): MDHEN, SYDVKM. V lost 5 bases to trimming and J lost 2 bases, with 6 bases between them. CDR3 length: 12 residues. This CDR3 reads CASSLLQETQYF. Written as DNA, the CDR3 is TGTGCCAGCAGTCTACTACAAGAGACCCAGTACTTC.

The rearrangement joins TRBV5-6 to TRBJ1-1, with a tentative D call TRBD1 (5 bases). Per the germline V gene, CDR1 is SGHDT and CDR2 is YYEEEE. The CDR3 loop spans 14 amino acids. Between the trimmed V and J ends, which lost 6 bases and 1 base, there was a span of 13 bases. The CDR3: CASKSVTGNTEAFF. The DNA of the CDR3 is TGTGCCAGCAAGTCCGTTACAGGGAACACTGAAGCTTTCTTT.

Here the CDR3 reads CASSRRGTFFDEQFF. The CDR3 DNA is TGTGCCAGCAGCCGGAGAGGGACATTTTTTGATGAGCAGTTCTTC. The chain uses TRBV7-6 and TRBJ2-1; maybe TRBD1 (6 bases). V was shortened by 5 bases and J by 8 bases, with 19 bases between the two germline ends. In germline, CDR1 is SGHVS, CDR2 FNYEAQ. The CDR3 length is 15 residues.

The rearrangement links TRBV5-1 to TRBJ1-2; a weak D match, TRBD1 (5 bases). The germline V gene encodes CDR1 SGHRS and CDR2 YFSETQ. The CDR3 runs 14 residues. The V end was cut by 5 bases, the J end by 1 base, with 12 bases between. CDR3 region: CASRLQQVNYGYTF. The CDR3 DNA follows: TGCGCCAGCAGGCTACAACAGGTTAACTATGGCTACACCTTC.

J is TRBJ1-1 and V is TRBV6-6; D unresolved. Trimming took off 2 bases at V and 0 bases at J, with 10 bases between the two ends. This CDR3 comprises 15 residues. The germline V gene has CDR1 MNHNY and CDR2 SVGAGI (reference sequence). CDR3 DNA: TGTGCCAGCAGTTACGAACGGCGGATGAACACTGAAGCTTTCTTT. Its protein is CASSYERRMNTEAFF.

This chain links TRBV5-1 with TRBJ2-2; 7 positions agree with TRBD2. This CDR3 is built from 18 residues. The germline V gene has CDR1 SGHRS and CDR2 YFSETQ. V dropped 2 bases and J dropped 4; count of bases not matched to a gene: 14. CDR3 residues: CASSFDLERGDGTGELFF. CDR3 DNA: TGCGCCAGCAGCTTCGACCTGGAACGGGGGGACGGCACCGGGGAGCTGTTTTTT. Supplemented by reference TRBV5-1 and TRBJ2-2, the full variable domain reads KAGVTQTPRYLIKTRGQQVTLSCSPISGHRSVSWYQQTPGQGLQFLFEYFSETQRNKGNFPGRFSGRQFSNSRSEMNVSTLELGDSALYLCASSFDLERGDGTGELFFGEGSRLTVL.

The V call is TRBV10-3, the J call TRBJ2-3; D is unresolved. The CDR3 loop spans 13 amino acids. V lost 5 bases and J lost 2, with 8 bases in between. Germline CDR1 reads ENHRY; CDR2 reads SYGVKD. CDR3 residues: CAISTYYTDTQYF. In DNA, the CDR3 is TGTGCCATCAGTACTTACTACACAGATACGCAGTATTTT.

CDR3 bases: TGCAGCGTCTTTTCTGTGAACACTGAAGCTTTCTTT. This encodes CSVFSVNTEAFF. The rearrangement links TRBV29-1 to TRBJ1-1; D is unresolved. Germline-derived CDR1 and CDR2 are SQVTM and ANQGSEA. The CDR3 has 12 residues. Trimming left V 6 bases short and J 0 bases short, with 8 bases between.

The chain carries TRBV5-1 and TRBJ2-3; 10 bases map to TRBD2. The V gene's germline CDR1 is SGHRS and CDR2 YFSETQ. The CDR3 runs to 14 residues. With V trimmed by 7 bases and J by 1 base, 3 bases remained unmatched. In DNA form, the CDR3 reads TGCGCCAGCGGACTAGCGGTGGGCACAGATACGCAGTATTTT. Translated, it gives CASGLAVGTDTQYF.

Only one count was recorded for this clone. The chain couples TRBV4-1 to TRBJ2-2; 8 bases line up with TRBD1. The CDR3 is 18 amino acids. Germline V lookup: CDR1 MGHRA, CDR2 YSYEKL. The V gene end was trimmed by 4 bases and the J gene end by 1 base; junction bases not matched to a gene: 11. Here the CDR3 reads CASSLDPGTGQNTGELFF. CDR3 nucleotides: TGCGCCAGCAGCCTTGACCCCGGGACAGGTCAGAACACCGGGGAGCTGTTTTTT.

V is TRBV2 and J is TRBJ1-3; D is ambiguous. The CDR3 covers 16 residues. Germline V gives CDR1 SNHLY, CDR2 FYNNEI. The V end lost 4 bases, the J end lost 4 bases, and 17 bases lay between the germline ends. CDR3 bases: TGTGCCAGCAGTGCATTAGGACCCGCGGGCGGAAACACCATATATTTT. The encoded protein is CASSALGPAGGNTIYF.

The chain couples TRBV7-6 to TRBJ1-5, with 7 bases fitting TRBD1. CDR1 is SGHVS and CDR2 is FNYEAQ in the germline V gene. The J segment lost 2 bases and the V segment lost 5 bases, leaving 6 bases of the junction unmatched. The CDR3 is 15 amino acids. For the CDR3, the DNA is TGTGCCAGCAGCCCCGGGACAGTCGGCAATCAGCCCCAGCATTTT. It is translated as CASSPGTVGNQPQHF.

This clone has just a few counts. V is TRBV5-6 and J is TRBJ2-7, with 7 bases matching TRBD1. V dropped 1 base and J dropped 5; count of bases not matched to a gene: 3. CDR1 and CDR2 (germline): SGHDT, YYEEEE. The CDR3 is 13 residues long. CDR3 nucleotides: TGTGCCAGCAGCTTGAGAGGGGGCAACGAGCAGTACTTC. It yields the protein CASSLRGGNEQYF.

The V gene is TRBV7-8, the J gene TRBJ2-7, with 9 positions matching TRBD2. Germline CDR1 SGHVS, CDR2 FQNEAQ. Trimming removed 9 bases from V and 4 bases from J; junction bases left unmatched: 7. The CDR3 runs to 13 residues. CDR3 sequence: CASSGSKEYEQYF. CDR3 in DNA: TGTGCCAGTAGCGGGAGTAAAGAGTACGAGCAGTACTTC. Based on the CDR3 plus reference TRBV7-8 and TRBJ2-7, the full variable domain is GAGVSQSPRYKVAKRGQDVALRCDPISGHVSLFWYQQALGQGPEFLTYFQNEAQLDKSGLPSDRFFAERPEGSVSTLKIQRTQQEDSAVYLCASSGSKEYEQYFGPGTRLTVT.

V and J are TRBV5-1 and TRBJ2-7; TRBD1 might be the D (6 bases). Germline-derived CDR1 and CDR2 are SGHRS and YFSETQ. With 4 bases removed from V and 3 bases from J, the gap between germline ends came to 11 bases. The CDR3 has 13 amino acids. The CDR3 bases are TGCGCCAGCAGCCGCGGACAGTTCTACGAGCAGTACTTC. It specifies CASSRGQFYEQYF.

The genes are TRBV7-2 and TRBJ1-2; no reliable D call. This CDR3 is 12 amino acids long. Trimming shortened V by 3 bases and J by 6 bases, and 8 bases separated the two germline ends. CDR1 SGHTA and CDR2 FQGNSA come from the germline V gene. The CDR3 here is CASSFIMDGYTF. The CDR3 bases are TGTGCCAGCAGCTTTATAATGGATGGCTACACCTTC. The full variable domain, completed using reference TRBV7-2 and TRBJ1-2, is GAGVSQSPSNKVTEKGKDVELRCDPISGHTALYWYRQSLGQGLEFLIYFQGNSAPDKSGLPSDRFSAERTGGSVSTLTIQRTQQEDSAVYLCASSFIMDGYTFGSGTRLTVV.

The CDR3: CASSIRLRDDGDEQFF. The CDR3 DNA follows: TGTGCCAGTAGTATAAGGCTCAGGGATGATGGTGATGAGCAGTTCTTC. The chain carries TRBV19 and TRBJ2-1, with a weak D call TRBD1 (5 bases). The CDR3 consists of 16 residues. In germline, CDR1 is LNHDA, CDR2 SQIVND (reference sequence). Trimming shortened V by 2 bases and J by 8 bases, and 19 bases separated the two germline ends.

The chain recombines TRBV7-9 with TRBJ1-6; D not certain. This CDR3 comprises 14 residues. V was shortened by 1 base and J by 9 bases, with 10 bases between the two germline ends. The germline CDR1 and CDR2 sequences are SEHNR and FQNEAQ (reference sequence). CDR3 amino acids: CASSLEGLPSPLHF. Written as DNA, the CDR3 is TGTGCCAGCAGCTTAGAAGGGCTACCTTCACCCCTCCACTTT.